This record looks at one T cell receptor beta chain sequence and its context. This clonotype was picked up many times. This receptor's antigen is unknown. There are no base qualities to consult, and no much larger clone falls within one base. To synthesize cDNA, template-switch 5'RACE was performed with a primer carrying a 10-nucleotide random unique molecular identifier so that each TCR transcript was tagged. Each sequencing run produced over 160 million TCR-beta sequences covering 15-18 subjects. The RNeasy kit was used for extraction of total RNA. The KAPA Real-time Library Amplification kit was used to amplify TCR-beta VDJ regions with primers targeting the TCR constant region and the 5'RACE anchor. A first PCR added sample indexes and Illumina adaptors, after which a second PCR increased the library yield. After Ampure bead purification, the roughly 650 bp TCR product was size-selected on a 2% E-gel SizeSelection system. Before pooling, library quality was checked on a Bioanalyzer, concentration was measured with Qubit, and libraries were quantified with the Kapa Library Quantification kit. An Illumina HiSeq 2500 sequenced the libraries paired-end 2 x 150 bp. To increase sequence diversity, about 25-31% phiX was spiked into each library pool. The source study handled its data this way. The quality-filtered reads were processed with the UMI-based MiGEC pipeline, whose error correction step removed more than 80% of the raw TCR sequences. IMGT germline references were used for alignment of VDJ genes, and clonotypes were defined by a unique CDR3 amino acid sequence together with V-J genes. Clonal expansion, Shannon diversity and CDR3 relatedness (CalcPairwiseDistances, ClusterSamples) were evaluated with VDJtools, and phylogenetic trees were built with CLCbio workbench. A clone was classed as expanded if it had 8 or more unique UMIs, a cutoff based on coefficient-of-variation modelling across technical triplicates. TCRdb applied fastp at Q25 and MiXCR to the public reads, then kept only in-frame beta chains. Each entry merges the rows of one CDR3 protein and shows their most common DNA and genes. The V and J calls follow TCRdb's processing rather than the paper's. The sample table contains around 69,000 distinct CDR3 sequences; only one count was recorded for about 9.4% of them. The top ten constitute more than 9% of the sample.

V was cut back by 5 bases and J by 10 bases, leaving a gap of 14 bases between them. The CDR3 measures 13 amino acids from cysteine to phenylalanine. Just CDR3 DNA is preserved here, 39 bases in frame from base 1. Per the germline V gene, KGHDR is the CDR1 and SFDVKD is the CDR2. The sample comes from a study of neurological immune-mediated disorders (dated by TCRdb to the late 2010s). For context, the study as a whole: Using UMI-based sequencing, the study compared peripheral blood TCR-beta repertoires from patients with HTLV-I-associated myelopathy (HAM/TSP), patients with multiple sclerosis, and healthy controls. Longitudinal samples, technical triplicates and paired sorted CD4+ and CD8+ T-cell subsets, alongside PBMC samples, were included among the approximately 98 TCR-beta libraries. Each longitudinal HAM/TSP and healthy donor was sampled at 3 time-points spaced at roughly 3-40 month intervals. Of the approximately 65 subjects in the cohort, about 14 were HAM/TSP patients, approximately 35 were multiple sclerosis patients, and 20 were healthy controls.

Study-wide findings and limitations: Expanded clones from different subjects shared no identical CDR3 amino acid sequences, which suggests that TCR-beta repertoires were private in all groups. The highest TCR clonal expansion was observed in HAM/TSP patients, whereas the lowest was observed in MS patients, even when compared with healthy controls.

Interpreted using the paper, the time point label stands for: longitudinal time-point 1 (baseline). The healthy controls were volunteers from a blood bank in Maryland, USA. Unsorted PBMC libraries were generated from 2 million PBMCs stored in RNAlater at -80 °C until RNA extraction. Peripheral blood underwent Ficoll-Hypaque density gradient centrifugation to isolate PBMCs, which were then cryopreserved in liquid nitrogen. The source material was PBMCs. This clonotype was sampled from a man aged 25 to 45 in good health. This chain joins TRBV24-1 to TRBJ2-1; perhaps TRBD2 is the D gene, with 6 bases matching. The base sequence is TGTGCCACCAGTGTGGGGGAGGCAAGGGAGCAGTTCTTC. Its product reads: CATSVGEAREQFF.